Listed here are 15 T cell receptor beta chains from one sample, sequenced in a study of T cells expressing NK-cell markers (dated by TCRdb to 2020 to 2021). Receptors were amplified or captured by 5' RACE. The listed sequencing device is Illumina HiSeq 2000. TCRdb reprocessed the reads and lists each CDR3 protein sequence as a single entry, with no DNA. This specimen's table enumerates a few hundred thousand distinct CDR3 sequences. Of the sample, 1.4% is held by the ten largest clones. The sequenced material came from blood T cells: a sorted CD56 or NKG2C T cell subset, CD4+ or CD8+ T cells, or bulk PBMC T cells (not recorded which). The receptors derive from a woman aged 45-65 years in good health. Donor details come from another sample of the same person, matched by shared clones.

The genes are TRBV18 and TRBJ2-3. Per the germline V gene, CDR1 is KGHSH and CDR2 is LQKENI. This CDR3 contains 14 residues. This chain's CDR3 is CASSLSASSDTQYF. The full variable domain, rest sourced from reference TRBV18 and TRBJ2-3, is NAGVMQNPRHLVRRRGQEARLRCSPMKGHSHVYWYRQLPEEGLKFMVYLQKENIIDESGMPKERFSAEFPKEGPSILRIQQVVRGDSAAYFCASSLSASSDTQYFGPGTRLTVL.

The genes are TRBV5-1 and TRBJ2-7; the D call of TRBD1 rests on TCRdb alone, since no DNA is present to check it. CDR1 and CDR2 (germline): SGHRS, YFSETQ. The length of the CDR3 is 15 residues. The CDR3 spells CASSLRTGPIHEQYF. The full variable domain, its missing parts supplied by reference TRBV5-1 and TRBJ2-7, is KAGVTQTPRYLIKTRGQQVTLSCSPISGHRSVSWYQQTPGQGLQFLFEYFSETQRNKGNFPGRFSGRQFSNSRSEMNVSTLELGDSALYLCASSLRTGPIHEQYFGPGTRLTVT.

The chain couples TRBV12-3 or TRBV12-4 to TRBJ2-1. The CDR3 consists of 11 residues. The CDR3 region is CASSQAGVEFF.

This chain uses TRBV27 with TRBJ2-3; TCRdb outputs TRBD1, but without DNA this stays unchecked. In germline, CDR1 is MNHEY, CDR2 SMNVEV (reference sequence). There are 16 residues in the CDR3. CDR3 sequence reads: CASSFQSGVSRDTQYF.

This chain connects TRBV7-6 to TRBJ2-7; as DNA is missing, the TRBD2 call by TCRdb cannot be tested. Germline CDR1 reads SGHVS; CDR2 reads FNYEAQ. The CDR3 length is 16 residues. CDR3 residues: CASSGVAGLKVDEQYF.

The chain uses TRBV12-3 or TRBV12-4 and TRBJ2-5. CDR3 size: 15 residues. The CDR3 protein is CASSLGTRAQETQYF.

The chain recombines TRBV6-2 or TRBV6-3 with TRBJ2-2; checking the TCRdb D call of TRBD1 is not possible without DNA. Per germline, CDR1 MNHEY and CDR2 SVGEGT. CDR3 length: 15 amino acids. The CDR3 spells CASSYGRPRTGELFF.

The chain links TRBV12-3 or TRBV12-4 to TRBJ2-1; TCRdb's D call, TRBD1, is unchecked because there is no DNA. The CDR3 extends over 13 amino acids. The CDR3 loop reads CASSSTPGNEQFF.

The chain has TRBV29-1 and TRBJ2-1; the D gene TCRdb calls, TRBD2, cannot be checked with no DNA. Germline CDR1 is SQVTM and CDR2 is ANQGSEA. This CDR3 is built from 14 residues. CDR3 sequence reads: CSLISRGRGNEQFF.

The chain couples TRBV7-2 to TRBJ2-1; TCRdb indicates TRBD2, and absent DNA this call remains unverified. Germline CDR1 and CDR2: SGHTA and FQGNSA. CDR3 length: 17 residues. The CDR3 spells CASSFGTSGRDGDEQFF.

The chain has TRBV6-5 and TRBJ1-2. Germline V gene sequence: CDR1 MNHEY, CDR2 SVGAGI. CDR3 length: 11 residues. This CDR3 is CASSSSLGYTF.

The chain is built from TRBV9 and TRBJ2-3. This CDR3 has 13 amino acids. Germline CDR1 SGDLS, CDR2 YYNGEE. The CDR3 region is CASSPTSPDTQYF.

V usage is TRBV10-3 and J usage is TRBJ2-7; the D call of TRBD1 rests on TCRdb alone, since no DNA is present to check it. Germline CDR1 is ENHRY and CDR2 is SYGVKD. The CDR3 is 15 amino acids. The CDR3 spells CAISPAGQGSHEQYF.

V and J are TRBV5-1 and TRBJ2-3; the TCRdb D gene call, TRBD1, has no DNA to confirm it. Germline CDR1 and CDR2: SGHRS and YFSETQ. This CDR3 contains 18 residues. CDR3 loop: CASSFLTLGQGSTDTQYF.

The chain combines TRBV27 with TRBJ2-2; no DNA is available, so the TRBD1 call from TCRdb remains unchecked. Germline V gene data show CDR1 as MNHEY and CDR2 as SMNVEV (reference sequence). CDR3 length: 16 residues. CDR3 residues: CASSLWGGTTTGELFF.